The rows below give T cell receptor beta chains drawn from one sample of a study of persistence of HIV-infected CD4 T cells. These receptors have no identified antigens. Assay used: immunoSEQ multiplex PCR; TCRdb lists only in-frame clones, some missing. This repertoire shows around 32,000 clones, approximately 70% found once; its top ten account for approximately 1.5%. The sample here was CD4+ T cells sorted from PBMCs after roughly 20-hour stimulation, taken from a patient who received antiretroviral therapy. These receptors were taken from an adult man with HIV who was CMV-seropositive. CDR3s include the opening cysteine and the closing phenylalanine or tryptophan. The order of the fields is J gene, V gene, clone size, D gene, CDR3 protein, CDR3 DNA. A D gene is named only where the DNA matches it firmly. The size of a clone is reported for some rows only, either as once, few or many, or as a class for expanded clones.

>TRBJ2-7|TRBV29-1|once|NA
CSVERGSRNEQYF
TGCAGCGTTGAAAGGGGGTCCAGGAACGAGCAGTACTTC
>TRBJ1-2|TRBV28|NA|NA
CASGGANYGYTF
TGTGCCAGCGGGGGGGCCAACTATGGCTACACCTTC
>TRBJ2-2|TRBV7-3|NA|NA
CASSFRANTGELFF
TGTGCCAGCAGCTTTAGGGCAAACACCGGGGAGCTGTTTTTT
>TRBJ1-2|TRBV6-5|NA|TRBD1
CASSPDRFYGYTF
TGTGCCAGCAGCCCGGACAGGTTCTATGGCTACACCTTC
>TRBJ2-1|TRBV19|few|TRBD2
CASSIDSSGAYNEQFF
TGTGCCAGTAGTATAGATTCTAGCGGGGCTTACAATGAGCAGTTCTTC
>TRBJ1-2|TRBV6-6|NA|NA
CASLGGGGNYGYTF
TGTGCCAGCCTCGGCGGGGGAGGTAACTATGGCTACACCTTC
>TRBJ2-2|TRBV28|few|TRBD1
CASSATGGNTGELFF
TGTGCCAGCAGTGCGACAGGGGGAAACACCGGGGAGCTGTTTTTT
>TRBJ1-3|TRBV18|NA|NA
CASSRGPGSGNTIYF
TGTGCCAGCTCACGGGGGCCCGGCTCTGGAAACACCATATATTTT
>TRBJ2-3|TRBV4-1|few|TRBD2
CASSQGRAGGQDTQYF
TGCGCCAGCAGCCAAGGTCGGGCGGGGGGGCAAGATACGCAGTATTTT
>TRBJ2-7|TRBV10-3|NA|NA
CAISKTDPYEQYF
TGTGCCATCAGCAAGACGGACCCCTACGAGCAGTACTTC
>TRBJ1-4|TRBV15|medium-sized|NA
CATSRDLGNEKLFF
TGTGCCACCAGCAGAGATCTTGGGAATGAAAAACTGTTTTTT